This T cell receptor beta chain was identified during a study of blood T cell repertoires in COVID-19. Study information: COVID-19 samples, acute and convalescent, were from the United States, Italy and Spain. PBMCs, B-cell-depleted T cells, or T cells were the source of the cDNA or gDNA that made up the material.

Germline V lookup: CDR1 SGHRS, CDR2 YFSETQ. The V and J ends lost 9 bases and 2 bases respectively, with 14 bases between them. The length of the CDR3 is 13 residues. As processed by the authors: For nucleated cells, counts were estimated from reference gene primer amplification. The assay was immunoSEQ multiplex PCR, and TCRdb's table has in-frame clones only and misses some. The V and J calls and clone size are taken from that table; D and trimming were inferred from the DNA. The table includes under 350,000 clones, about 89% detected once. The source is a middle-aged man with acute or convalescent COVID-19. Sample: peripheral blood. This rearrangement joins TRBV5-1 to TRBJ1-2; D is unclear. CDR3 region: CATNPGNNYGYTF. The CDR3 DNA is TGCGCCACCAACCCCGGGAACAACTATGGCTACACCTTC.